The clone carrying this TCR beta chain showed up many times. No antigen is known for it. One end of the junction fails to match germline, which may point to a read error. This sample stems from a study of T cells in Graves' hyperthyroidism and ophthalmopathy. The CDR3 is made up of 20 amino acids. Germline V CDR1 and CDR2: SQVTM, ANQGSEA. Disease duration was under 3 months in the ophthalmopathy patients, who also had a Clinical Activity Score of at least 3 and a NOSPECS grade of at least 4. The study based diagnoses on clinical symptoms, serum thyroxine and TRAb, thyroid ultrasound and orbital computed tomography. RNA transcripts were the template for amplifying TCR beta CDR3 regions. First-round RT-PCR with HTBI primers amplified the TCR CDR3 region. TCRdb re-derived calls from the multiplex PCR reads in MiXCR, one entry per CDR3 protein. The sample lists 500,000 to 650,000 distinct CDR3 sequences, about 14% seen once, with around 13% in the top ten.

Notes on the study in general: Most thyroid clonotypes that were expanded above 0.001 also turned up in blood.

The clonotype was recovered from a woman aged 45 to 65 with Graves' ophthalmopathy. Input material: blood. J is TRBJ2-1 and V is TRBV29-1, with D possibly matching TRBD2 (5 bases). For the CDR3, the DNA is TGCAGCGTTGTAGAAACAACAGCTCCGGGATCCACCATTTCCTACGATGAGCAGTTCTTC. This gives the protein CSVVETTAPGSTISYDEQFF.